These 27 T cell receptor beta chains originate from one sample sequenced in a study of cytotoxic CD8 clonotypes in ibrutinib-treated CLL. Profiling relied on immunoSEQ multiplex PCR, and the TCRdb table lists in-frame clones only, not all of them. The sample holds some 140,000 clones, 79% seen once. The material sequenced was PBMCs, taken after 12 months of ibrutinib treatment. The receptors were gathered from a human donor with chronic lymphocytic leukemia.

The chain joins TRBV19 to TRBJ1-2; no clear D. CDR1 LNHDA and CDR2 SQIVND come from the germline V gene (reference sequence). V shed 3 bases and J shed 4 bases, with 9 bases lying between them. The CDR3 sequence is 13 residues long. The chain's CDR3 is CASSMLQLYGYTF. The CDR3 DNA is TGTGCCAGTAGTATGCTTCAACTCTATGGCTACACCTTC.

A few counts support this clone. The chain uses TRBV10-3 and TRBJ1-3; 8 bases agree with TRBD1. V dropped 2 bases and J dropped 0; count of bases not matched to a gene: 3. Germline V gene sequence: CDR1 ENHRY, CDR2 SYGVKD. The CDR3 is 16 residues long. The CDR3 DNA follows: TGTGCCATCAGTGAGGGACAGGGCCTCTCTGGAAACACCATATATTTT. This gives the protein CAISEGQGLSGNTIYF.

The CDR3 is CAWTHGSYEQYF. The CDR3, as DNA: TGTGCCTGGACTCATGGATCCTACGAGCAGTACTTC. The chain joins TRBV30 to TRBJ2-7, with D unclear. This CDR3 region has 12 residues. Germline CDR1 reads GTSNPN; CDR2 reads SVGIG (reference sequence). Trimming stripped 4 bases from V and 1 base from J, with 8 bases between.

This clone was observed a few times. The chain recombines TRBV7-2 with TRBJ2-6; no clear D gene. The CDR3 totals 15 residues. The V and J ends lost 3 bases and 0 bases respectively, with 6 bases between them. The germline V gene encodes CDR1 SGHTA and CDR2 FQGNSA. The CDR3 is CASSLVFSGANVLTF. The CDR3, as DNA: TGTGCCAGCAGCTTGGTATTCTCTGGGGCCAACGTCCTGACTTTC.

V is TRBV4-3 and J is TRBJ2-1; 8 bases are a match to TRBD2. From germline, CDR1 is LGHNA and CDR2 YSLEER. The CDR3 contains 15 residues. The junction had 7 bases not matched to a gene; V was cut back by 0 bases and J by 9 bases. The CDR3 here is CASSQDGRGGGEQFF. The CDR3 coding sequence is TGCGCCAGCAGCCAAGACGGGAGGGGGGGAGGTGAGCAGTTCTTC.

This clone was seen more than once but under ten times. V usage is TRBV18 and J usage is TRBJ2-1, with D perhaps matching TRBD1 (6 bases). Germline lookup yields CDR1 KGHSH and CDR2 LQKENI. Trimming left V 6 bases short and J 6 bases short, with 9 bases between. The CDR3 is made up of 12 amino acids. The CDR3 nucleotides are TGTGCCAGCTCGCCGGACAGCAATGAGCAGTTCTTC. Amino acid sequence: CASSPDSNEQFF.

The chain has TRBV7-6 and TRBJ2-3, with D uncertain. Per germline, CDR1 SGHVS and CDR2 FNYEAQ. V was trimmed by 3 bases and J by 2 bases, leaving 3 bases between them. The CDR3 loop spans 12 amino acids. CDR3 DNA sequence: TGTGCCAGCAGCTTTATCACAGATACGCAGTATTTT. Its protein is CASSFITDTQYF.

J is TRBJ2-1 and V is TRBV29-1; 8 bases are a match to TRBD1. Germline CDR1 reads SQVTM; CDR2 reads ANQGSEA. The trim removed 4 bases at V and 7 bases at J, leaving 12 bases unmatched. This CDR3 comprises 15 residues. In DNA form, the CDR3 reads TGCAGCGTTGCGGACCGGACAGGGACTGGGAATGAGCAGTTCTTC. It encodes CSVADRTGTGNEQFF.

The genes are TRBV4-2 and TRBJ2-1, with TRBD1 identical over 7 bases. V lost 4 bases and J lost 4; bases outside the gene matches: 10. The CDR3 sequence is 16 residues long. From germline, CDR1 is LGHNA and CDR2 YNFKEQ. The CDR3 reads CASSPAGTDLYNEQFF. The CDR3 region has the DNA TGTGCCAGCAGCCCCGCCGGGACAGACCTATACAATGAGCAGTTCTTC.

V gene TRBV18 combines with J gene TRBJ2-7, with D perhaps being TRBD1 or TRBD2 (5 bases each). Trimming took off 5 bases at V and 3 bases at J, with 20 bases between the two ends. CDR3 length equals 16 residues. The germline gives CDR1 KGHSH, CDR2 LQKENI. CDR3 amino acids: CASSRPGPQKVYEQYF. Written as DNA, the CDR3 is TGTGCCAGCTCAAGGCCGGGACCTCAAAAAGTCTACGAGCAGTACTTC.

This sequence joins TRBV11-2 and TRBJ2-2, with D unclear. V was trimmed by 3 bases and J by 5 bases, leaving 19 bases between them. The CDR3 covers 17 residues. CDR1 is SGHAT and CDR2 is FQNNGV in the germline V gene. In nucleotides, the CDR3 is TGTGCCAGCAGCTTTAGATTCCGAGGCGTGGAAACCGGGGAGCTGTTTTTT. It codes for CASSFRFRGVETGELFF.

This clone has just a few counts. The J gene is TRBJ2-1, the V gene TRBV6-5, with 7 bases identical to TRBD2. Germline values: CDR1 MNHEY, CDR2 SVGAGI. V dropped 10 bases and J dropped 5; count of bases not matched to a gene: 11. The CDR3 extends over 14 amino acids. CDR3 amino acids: CATTAGVRDNEQFF. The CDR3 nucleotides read TGTGCCACCACTGCGGGAGTTCGGGACAATGAGCAGTTCTTC.

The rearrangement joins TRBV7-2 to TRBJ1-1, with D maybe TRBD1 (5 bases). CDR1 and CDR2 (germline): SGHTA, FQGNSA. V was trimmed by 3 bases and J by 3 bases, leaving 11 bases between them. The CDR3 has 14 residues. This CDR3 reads CASSLAWDDTEAFF. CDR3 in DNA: TGTGCCAGCAGCTTGGCATGGGACGACACTGAAGCTTTCTTT.

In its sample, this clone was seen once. The CDR3 DNA follows: TGTGCCAGCAGTTCCCCGGACAGGAACACCGGGGAGCTGTTTTTT. It is translated as CASSSPDRNTGELFF. This chain uses TRBV28 with TRBJ2-2; possibly TRBD1 for D (6 bases). This CDR3 contains 15 residues. Germline V gene sequence: CDR1 MDHEN, CDR2 SYDVKM. V was clipped by 4 bases and J by 1 base, with 10 bases between them.

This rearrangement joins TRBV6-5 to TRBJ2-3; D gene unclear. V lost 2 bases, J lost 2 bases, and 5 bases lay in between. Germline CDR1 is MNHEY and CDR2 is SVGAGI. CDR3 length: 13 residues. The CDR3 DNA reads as TGTGCCAGCAGTTACACCCCCACAGATACGCAGTATTTT. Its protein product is CASSYTPTDTQYF.

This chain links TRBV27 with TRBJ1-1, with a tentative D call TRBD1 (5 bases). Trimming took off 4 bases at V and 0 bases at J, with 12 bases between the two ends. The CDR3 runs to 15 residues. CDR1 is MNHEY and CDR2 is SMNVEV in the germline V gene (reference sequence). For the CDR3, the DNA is TGTGCCAGCAGTTACCTGGGACGGCTGAACACTGAAGCTTTCTTT. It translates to CASSYLGRLNTEAFF.

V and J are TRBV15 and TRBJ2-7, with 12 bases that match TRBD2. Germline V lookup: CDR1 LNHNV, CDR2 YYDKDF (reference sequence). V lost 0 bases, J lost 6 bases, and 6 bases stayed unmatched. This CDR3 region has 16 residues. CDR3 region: CATSREGTSGSGEQYF. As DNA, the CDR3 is TGTGCCACCAGCAGAGAGGGGACTAGCGGGTCGGGCGAGCAGTACTTC.

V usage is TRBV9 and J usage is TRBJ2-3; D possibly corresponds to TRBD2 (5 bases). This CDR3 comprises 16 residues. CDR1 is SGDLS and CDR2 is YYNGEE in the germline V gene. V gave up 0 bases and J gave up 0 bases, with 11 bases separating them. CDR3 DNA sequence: TGTGCCAGCAGCGTAGGAGGGCAGACTAGCACAGATACGCAGTATTTT. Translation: CASSVGGQTSTDTQYF.

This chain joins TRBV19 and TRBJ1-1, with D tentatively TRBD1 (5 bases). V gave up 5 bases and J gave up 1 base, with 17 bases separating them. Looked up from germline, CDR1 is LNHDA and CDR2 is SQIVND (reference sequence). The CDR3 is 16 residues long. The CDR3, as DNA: TGTGCCAGTAGTCATGGTCGAATGAGGGGGAACACTGAAGCTTTCTTT. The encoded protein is CASSHGRMRGNTEAFF.

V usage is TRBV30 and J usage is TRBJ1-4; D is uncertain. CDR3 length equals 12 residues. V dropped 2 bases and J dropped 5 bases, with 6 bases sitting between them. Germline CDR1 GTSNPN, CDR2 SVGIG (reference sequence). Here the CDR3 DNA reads TGTGCCTGGAGTTTTATAAATGAAAAACTGTTTTTT. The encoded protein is CAWSFINEKLFF.

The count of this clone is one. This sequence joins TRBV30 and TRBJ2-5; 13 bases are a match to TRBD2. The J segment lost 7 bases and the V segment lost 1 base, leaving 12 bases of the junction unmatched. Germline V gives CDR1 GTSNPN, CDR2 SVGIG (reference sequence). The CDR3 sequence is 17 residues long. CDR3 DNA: TGTGCCTGGAGTGGGCTCCGAGGACTAGCGGGAGTTGGGACCCAGTACTTC. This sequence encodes CAWSGLRGLAGVGTQYF.

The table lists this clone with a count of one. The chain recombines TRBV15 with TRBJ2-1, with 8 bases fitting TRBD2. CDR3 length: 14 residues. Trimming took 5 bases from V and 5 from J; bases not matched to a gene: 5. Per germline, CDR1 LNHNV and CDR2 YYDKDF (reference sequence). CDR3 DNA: TGTGCCACCAGCCGTAGCGGGGAAAACAATGAGCAGTTCTTC. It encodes CATSRSGENNEQFF.

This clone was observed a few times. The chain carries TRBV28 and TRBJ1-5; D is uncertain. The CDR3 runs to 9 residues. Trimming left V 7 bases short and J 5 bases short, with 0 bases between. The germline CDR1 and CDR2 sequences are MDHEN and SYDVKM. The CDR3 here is CASNQPQHF. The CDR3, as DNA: TGTGCCAGCAATCAGCCCCAGCATTTT.

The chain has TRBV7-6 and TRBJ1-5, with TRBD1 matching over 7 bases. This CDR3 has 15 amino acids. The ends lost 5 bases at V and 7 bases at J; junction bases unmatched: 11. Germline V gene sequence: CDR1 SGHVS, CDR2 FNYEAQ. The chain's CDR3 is CASSPNTGVGQPQHF. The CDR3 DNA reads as TGTGCCAGCAGCCCAAATACAGGGGTGGGACAGCCCCAGCATTTT.

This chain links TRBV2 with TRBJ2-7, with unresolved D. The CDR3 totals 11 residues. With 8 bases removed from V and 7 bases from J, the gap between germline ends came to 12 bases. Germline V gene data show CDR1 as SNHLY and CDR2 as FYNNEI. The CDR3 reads CASASEWEQYF. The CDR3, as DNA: TGTGCCAGCGCCTCGGAGTGGGAGCAGTACTTC.

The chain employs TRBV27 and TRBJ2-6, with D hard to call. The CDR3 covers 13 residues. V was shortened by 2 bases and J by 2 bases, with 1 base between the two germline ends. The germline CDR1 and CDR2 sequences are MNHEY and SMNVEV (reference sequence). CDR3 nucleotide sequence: TGTGCCAGCAGTTTAACTGGGGCCAACGTCCTGACTTTC. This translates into CASSLTGANVLTF.

CDR3 in amino acids: CAAMDGSGNTIYF. The CDR3 nucleotides are TGTGCCGCCATGGACGGCTCTGGAAACACCATATATTTT. The rearrangement joins TRBV30 to TRBJ1-3; D remains ambiguous. This CDR3 spans 13 amino acids. CDR1 and CDR2 (germline): GTSNPN, SVGIG (reference sequence). Trimming removed 8 bases at V and 0 bases at J, with 11 bases between.